The present T cell receptor (beta chain) was sequenced within a study of persistence of HIV-infected CD4 T cells. The CDR3 spans 14 residues. Germline lookup yields CDR1 DFQATT and CDR2 SNEGSKA (reference sequence). The V and J ends lost 6 bases and 1 base respectively, with 14 bases between them. Anti-CD3/anti-CD28 beads served as a nonspecific positive control stimulus. Sorting selected CD4+ T cells upregulating both CD40 ligand and CD69. Suppressive ART was started during chronic HIV-1 infection in these adults. Study-level points and caveats: TCRbeta richness was lower in CMV- and Gag-responding cells than in anti-CD3/anti-CD28-responding cells. Degenerate expanded CDR3beta sequences were enriched among CMV- and Gag-responding cells.

Sequencing used immunoSEQ version 4 in survey mode. The table came from immunoSEQ multiplex PCR; TCRdb's copy has only in-frame clones and leaves some out. The sample consists of 43,000 or so clones, 89% of them appearing once. This clone has a single count. Its specificity is not known. Sequencing was performed on CD4+ T cells sorted from PBMCs after approximately 20-hour stimulation, taken from a patient who received antiretroviral therapy. The source is an adult man with HIV who was CMV-seropositive. The chain combines TRBV20-1 with TRBJ2-3; D ambiguous. The CDR3 coding sequence is TGCAGTGCGAGTCTGCCGCTAGGCACAGATACGCAGTATTTT. It codes for CSASLPLGTDTQYF.